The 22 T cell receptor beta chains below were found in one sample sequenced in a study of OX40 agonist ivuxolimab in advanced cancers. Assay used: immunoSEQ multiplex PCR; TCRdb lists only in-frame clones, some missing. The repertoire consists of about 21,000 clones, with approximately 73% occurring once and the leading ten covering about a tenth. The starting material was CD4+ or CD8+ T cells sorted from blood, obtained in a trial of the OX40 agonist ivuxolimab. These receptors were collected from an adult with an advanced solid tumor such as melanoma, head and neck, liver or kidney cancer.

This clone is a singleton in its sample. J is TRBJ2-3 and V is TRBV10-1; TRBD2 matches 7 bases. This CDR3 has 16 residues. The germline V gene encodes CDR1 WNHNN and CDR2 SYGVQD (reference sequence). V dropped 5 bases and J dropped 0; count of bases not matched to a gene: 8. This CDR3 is CASSLGLSISTDTQYF. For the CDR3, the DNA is TGCGCCAGCAGTCTGGGACTATCGATTAGCACAGATACGCAGTATTTT.

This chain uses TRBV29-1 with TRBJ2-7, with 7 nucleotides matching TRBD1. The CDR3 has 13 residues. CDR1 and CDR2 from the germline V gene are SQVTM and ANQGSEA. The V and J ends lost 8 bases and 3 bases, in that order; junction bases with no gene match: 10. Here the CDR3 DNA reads TGCAGCTTCAGGGGGATCAATAGCTACGAGCAGTACTTC. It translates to CSFRGINSYEQYF.

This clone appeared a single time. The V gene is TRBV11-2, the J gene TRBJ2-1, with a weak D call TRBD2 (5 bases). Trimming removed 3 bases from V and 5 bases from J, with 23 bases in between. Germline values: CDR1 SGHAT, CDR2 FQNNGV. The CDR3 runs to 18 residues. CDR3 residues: CASSFPDSDLAGDNEQFF. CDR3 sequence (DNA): TGTGCCAGCAGCTTTCCCGACTCCGACCTCGCCGGGGACAATGAGCAGTTCTTC.

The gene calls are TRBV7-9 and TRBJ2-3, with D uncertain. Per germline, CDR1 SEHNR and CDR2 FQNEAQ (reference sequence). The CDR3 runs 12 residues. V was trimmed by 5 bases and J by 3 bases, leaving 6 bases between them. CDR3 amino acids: CASSPRTDTQYF. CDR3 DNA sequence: TGTGCCAGCAGCCCTCGTACAGATACGCAGTATTTT.

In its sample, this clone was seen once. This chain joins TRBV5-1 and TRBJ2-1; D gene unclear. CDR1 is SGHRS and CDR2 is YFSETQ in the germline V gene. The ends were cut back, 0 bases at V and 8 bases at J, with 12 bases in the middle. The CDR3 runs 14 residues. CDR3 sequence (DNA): TGCGCCAGCAGCTTGGGAACCTCTACGTATGAGCAGTTCTTC. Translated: CASSLGTSTYEQFF.

Here the CDR3 DNA reads TGTGCCAGTAGTCTGACGACTTGGGACGGCGAGCAGTACTTC. This translates into CASSLTTWDGEQYF. The gene calls are TRBV19 and TRBJ2-7; D is perhaps TRBD1 or TRBD2 (5 bases each). The CDR3 length is 14 residues. Deletions cut 5 bases from V and 6 bases from J, with 17 bases between. Germline CDR1 LNHDA, CDR2 SQIVND (reference sequence).

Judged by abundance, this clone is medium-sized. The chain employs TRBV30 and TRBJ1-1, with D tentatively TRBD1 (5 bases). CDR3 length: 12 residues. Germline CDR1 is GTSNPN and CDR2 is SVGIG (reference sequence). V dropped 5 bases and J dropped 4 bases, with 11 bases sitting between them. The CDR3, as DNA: TGTGCCTGGGGGGGTTCAGCCACTGAAGCTTTCTTT. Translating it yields CAWGGSATEAFF.

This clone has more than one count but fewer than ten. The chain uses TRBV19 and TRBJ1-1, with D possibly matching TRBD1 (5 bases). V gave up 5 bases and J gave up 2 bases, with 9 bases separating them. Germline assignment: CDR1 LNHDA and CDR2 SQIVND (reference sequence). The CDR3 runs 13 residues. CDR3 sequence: CASSAQGNTEAFF. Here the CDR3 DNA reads TGTGCCAGTAGTGCCCAGGGCAACACTGAAGCTTTCTTT.

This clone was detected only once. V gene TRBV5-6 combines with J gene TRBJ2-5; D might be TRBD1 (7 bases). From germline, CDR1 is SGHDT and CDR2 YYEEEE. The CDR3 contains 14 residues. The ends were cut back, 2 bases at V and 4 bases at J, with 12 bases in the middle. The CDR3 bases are TGTGCCAGCAGCTTTCAGCAGGGGGGAGAGACCCAGTACTTC. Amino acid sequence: CASSFQQGGETQYF.

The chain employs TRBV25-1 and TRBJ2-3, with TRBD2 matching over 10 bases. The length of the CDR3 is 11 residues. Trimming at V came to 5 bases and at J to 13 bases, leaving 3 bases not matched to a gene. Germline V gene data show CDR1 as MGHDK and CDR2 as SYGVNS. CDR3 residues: CASSQRGGEYF. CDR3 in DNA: TGTGCCAGCAGTCAGCGGGGGGGGGAGTATTTT.

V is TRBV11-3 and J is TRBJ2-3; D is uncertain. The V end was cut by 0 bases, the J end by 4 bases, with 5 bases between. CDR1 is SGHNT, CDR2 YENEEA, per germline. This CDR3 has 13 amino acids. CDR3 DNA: TGTGCCAGCAGCTTAGATCTAGCAGATACGCAGTATTTT. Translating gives CASSLDLADTQYF.

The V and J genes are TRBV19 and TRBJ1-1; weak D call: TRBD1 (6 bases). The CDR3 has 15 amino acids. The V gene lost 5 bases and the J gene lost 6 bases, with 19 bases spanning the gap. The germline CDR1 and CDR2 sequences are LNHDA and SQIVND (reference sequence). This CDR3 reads CASSPQGRRDAEAFF. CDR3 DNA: TGTGCCAGTAGTCCACAGGGCCGCAGGGACGCTGAAGCTTTCTTT. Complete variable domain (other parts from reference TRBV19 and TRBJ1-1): DGGITQSPKYLFRKEGQNVTLSCEQNLNHDAMYWYRQDPGQGLRLIYYSQIVNDFQKGDIAEGYSVSREKKESFPLTVTSAQKNPTAFYLCASSPQGRRDAEAFFGQGTRLTVV.

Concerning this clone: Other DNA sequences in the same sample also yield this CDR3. The CDR3 loop is CASSLVGTGGYNEQFF. CDR3 DNA sequence: TGCGCCAGCAGCTTGGTGGGGACAGGGGGGTACAATGAGCAGTTCTTC. The rearrangement uses TRBV5-1 and TRBJ2-1, with TRBD1 matching 11 bases. The germline gives CDR1 SGHRS, CDR2 YFSETQ. This CDR3 region has 16 residues. With 0 bases clipped from V and 4 bases from J, the junction kept 3 bases outside the gene matches.

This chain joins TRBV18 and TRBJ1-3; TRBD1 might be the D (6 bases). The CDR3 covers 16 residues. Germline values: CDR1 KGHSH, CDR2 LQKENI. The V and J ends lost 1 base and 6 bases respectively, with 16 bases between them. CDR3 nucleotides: TGTGCCAGCTCACCACGGGTACAGGGTGTCTTAAACACCATATATTTT. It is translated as CASSPRVQGVLNTIYF.

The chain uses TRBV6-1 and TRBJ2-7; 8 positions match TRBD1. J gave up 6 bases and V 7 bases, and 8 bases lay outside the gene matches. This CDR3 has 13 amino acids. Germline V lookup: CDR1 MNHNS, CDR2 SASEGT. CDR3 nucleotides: TGTGCCAGCAAAGACAGGGGCGGGTCCGAGCAGTACTTC. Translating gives CASKDRGGSEQYF.

The CDR3 loop reads CASSVNLAGPFREQFF. CDR3 bases: TGTGCCAGCAGTGTAAACCTAGCGGGGCCTTTTAGGGAGCAGTTCTTC. The rearrangement uses TRBV6-1 and TRBJ2-1; 9 positions match TRBD2. This CDR3 comprises 16 residues. J lost 10 bases, V lost 4 bases, and 14 bases had no gene match. Germline V CDR1 and CDR2: MNHNS, SASEGT.

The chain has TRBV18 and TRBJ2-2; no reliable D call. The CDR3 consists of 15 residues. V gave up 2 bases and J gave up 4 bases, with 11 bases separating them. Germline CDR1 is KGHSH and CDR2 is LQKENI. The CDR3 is CASSPTSQTTGELFF. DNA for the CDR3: TGTGCCAGCTCACCAACAAGCCAAACCACCGGGGAGCTGTTTTTT. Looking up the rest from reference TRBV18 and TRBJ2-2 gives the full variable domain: NAGVMQNPRHLVRRRGQEARLRCSPMKGHSHVYWYRQLPEEGLKFMVYLQKENIIDESGMPKERFSAEFPKEGPSILRIQQVVRGDSAAYFCASSPTSQTTGELFFGEGSRLTVL.

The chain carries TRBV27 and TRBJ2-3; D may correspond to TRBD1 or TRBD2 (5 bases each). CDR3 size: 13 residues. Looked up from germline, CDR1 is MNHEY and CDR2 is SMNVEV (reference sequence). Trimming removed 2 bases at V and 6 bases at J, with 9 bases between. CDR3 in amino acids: CASSLQGPDTQYF. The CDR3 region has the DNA TGTGCCAGCAGTTTACAGGGACCGGATACGCAGTATTTT.

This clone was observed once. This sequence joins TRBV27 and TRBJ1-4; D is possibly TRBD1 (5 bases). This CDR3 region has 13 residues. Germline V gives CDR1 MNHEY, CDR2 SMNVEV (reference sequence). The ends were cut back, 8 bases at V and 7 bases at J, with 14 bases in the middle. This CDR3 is CASLGKGPEKLFF. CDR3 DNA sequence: TGTGCCAGCCTGGGAAAGGGGCCTGAAAAACTGTTTTTT.

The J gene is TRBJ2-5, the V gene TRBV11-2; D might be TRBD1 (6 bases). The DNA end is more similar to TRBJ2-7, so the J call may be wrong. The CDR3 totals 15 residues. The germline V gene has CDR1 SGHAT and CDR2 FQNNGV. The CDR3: CASSLVEWGPYEQYF. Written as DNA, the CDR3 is TGTGCCAGCAGCTTAGTTGAGTGGGGGCCCTACGAGCAGTACTTC.

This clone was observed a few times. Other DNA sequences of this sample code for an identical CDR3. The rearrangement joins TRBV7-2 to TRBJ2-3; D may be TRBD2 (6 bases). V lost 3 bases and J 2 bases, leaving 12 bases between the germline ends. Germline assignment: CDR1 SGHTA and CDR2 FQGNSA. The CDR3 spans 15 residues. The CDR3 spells CASSFYGGITDTQYF. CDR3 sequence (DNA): TGTGCCAGCAGCTTTTACGGGGGTATCACAGATACGCAGTATTTT.

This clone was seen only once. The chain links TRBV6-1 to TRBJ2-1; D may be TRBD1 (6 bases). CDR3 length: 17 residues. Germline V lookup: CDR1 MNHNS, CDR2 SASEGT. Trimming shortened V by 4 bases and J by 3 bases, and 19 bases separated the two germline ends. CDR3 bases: TGTGCCAGCAGTGGTGGATCGGGGAGAGGGGGCTACAATGAGCAGTTCTTC. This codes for CASSGGSGRGGYNEQFF.